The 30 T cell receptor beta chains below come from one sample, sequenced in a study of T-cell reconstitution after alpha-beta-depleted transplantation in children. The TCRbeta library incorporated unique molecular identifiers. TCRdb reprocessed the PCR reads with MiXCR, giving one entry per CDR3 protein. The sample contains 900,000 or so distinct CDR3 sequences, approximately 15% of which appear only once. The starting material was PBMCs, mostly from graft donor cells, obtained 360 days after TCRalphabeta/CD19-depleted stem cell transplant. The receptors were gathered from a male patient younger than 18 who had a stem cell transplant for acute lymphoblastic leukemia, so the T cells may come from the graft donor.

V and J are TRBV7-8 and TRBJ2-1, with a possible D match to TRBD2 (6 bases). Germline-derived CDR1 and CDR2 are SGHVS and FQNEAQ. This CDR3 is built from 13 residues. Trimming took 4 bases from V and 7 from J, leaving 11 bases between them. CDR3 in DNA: TGTGCCAGCAGCTCCTTAGCGGTTAATGAGCAGTTCTTC. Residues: CASSSLAVNEQFF.

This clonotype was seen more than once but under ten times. As DNA, the CDR3 is TGTGCCAGCAGCTTTCGACAGTCCGAGCAGTACTTC. Encoded protein: CASSFRQSEQYF. V gene TRBV11-2 combines with J gene TRBJ2-7; D may be TRBD1 (5 bases). Germline CDR1 is SGHAT and CDR2 is FQNNGV. The V end was cut by 3 bases, the J end by 6 bases, with 9 bases between. The CDR3 has 12 amino acids. The full variable domain, with the rest looked up from reference TRBV11-2 and TRBJ2-7, is EAGVAQSPRYKIIEKRQSVAFWCNPISGHATLYWYQQILGQGPKLLIQFQNNGVVDDSQLPKDRFSAERLKGVDSTLKIQPAKLEDSAVYLCASSFRQSEQYFGPGTRLTVT.

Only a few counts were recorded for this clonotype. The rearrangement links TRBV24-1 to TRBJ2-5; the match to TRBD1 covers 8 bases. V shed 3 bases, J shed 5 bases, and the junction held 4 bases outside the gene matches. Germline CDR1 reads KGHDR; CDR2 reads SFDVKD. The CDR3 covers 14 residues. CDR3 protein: CATSDGTGGETQYF. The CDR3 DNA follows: TGTGCCACCAGTGATGGGACAGGAGGGGAGACCCAGTACTTC.

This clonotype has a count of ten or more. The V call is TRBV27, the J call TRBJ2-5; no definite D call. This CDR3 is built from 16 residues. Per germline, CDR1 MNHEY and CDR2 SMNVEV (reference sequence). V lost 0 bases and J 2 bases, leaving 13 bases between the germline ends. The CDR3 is CASSLSVATAQETQYF. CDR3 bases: TGTGCCAGCAGTTTATCGGTGGCCACGGCTCAAGAGACCCAGTACTTC.

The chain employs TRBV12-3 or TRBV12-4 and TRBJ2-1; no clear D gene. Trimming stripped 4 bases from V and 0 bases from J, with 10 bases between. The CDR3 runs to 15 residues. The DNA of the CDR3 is TGTGCCAGCAGTTATATGCGGAACTCCTACAATGAGCAGTTCTTC. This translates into CASSYMRNSYNEQFF.

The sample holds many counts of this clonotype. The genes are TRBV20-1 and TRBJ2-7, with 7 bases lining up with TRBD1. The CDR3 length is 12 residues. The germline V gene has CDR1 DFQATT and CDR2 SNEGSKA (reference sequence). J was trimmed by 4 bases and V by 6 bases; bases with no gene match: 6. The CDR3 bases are TGCAGTGCGGTCGACAGGGAGTACGAGCAGTACTTC. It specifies CSAVDREYEQYF.

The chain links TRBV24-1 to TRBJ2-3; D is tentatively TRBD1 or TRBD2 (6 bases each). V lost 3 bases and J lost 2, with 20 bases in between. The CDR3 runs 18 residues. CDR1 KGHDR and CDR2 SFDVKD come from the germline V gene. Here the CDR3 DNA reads TGTGCCACCAGTGATCCGCGCATGGCAGGGGACTTCACAGATACGCAGTATTTT. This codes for CATSDPRMAGDFTDTQYF.

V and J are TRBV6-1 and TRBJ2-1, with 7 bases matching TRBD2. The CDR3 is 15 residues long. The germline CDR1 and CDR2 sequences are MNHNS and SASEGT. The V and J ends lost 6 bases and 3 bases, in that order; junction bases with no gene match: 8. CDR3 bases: TGTGCCAGCAGAACCGCGGCGGGAGTCTACAATGAGCAGTTCTTC. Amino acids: CASRTAAGVYNEQFF.

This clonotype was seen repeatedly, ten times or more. CDR3 nucleotide sequence: TGTGCCACGGGTAGGACGGCAAATCCCTACAATGAGCAGTTCTTC. Protein sequence: CATGRTANPYNEQFF. The chain employs TRBV24-1 and TRBJ2-1; D not resolved. V lost 10 bases, J lost 2 bases, and 17 bases lay in between. CDR3 length: 15 amino acids. The germline gives CDR1 KGHDR, CDR2 SFDVKD.

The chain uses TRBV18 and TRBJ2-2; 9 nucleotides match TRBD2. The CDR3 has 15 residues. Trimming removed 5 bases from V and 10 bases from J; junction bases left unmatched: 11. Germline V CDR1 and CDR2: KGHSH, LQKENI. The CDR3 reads CASSKRLGLAKELFF. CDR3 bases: TGTGCCAGCTCAAAACGATTGGGACTAGCAAAGGAGCTGTTTTTT.

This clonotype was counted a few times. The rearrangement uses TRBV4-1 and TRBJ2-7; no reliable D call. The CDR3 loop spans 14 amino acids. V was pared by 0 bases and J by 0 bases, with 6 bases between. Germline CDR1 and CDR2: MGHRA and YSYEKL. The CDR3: CASSQEKGSYEQYF. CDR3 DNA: TGCGCCAGCAGCCAAGAAAAGGGCTCCTACGAGCAGTACTTC.

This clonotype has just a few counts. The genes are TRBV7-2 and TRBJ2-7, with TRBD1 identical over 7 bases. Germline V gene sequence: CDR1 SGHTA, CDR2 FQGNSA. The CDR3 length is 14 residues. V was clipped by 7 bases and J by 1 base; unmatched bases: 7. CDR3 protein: CASMETGLSYEQYF. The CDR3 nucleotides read TGTGCCAGCATGGAGACAGGGCTGTCCTACGAGCAGTACTTC.

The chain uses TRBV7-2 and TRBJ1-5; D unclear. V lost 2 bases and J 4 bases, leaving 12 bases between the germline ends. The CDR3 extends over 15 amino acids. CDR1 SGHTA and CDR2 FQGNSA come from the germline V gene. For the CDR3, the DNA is TGTGCCAGCAGCTTACGGGCAGGTGGAAATCAGCCCCAGCATTTT. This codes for CASSLRAGGNQPQHF. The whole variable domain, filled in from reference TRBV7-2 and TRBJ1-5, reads GAGVSQSPSNKVTEKGKDVELRCDPISGHTALYWYRQSLGQGLEFLIYFQGNSAPDKSGLPSDRFSAERTGGSVSTLTIQRTQQEDSAVYLCASSLRAGGNQPQHFGDGTRLSIL.

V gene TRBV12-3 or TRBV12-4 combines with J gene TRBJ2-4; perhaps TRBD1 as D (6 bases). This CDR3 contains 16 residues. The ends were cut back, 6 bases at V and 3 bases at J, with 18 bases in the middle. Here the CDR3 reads CASRRPGQSLKNIQYF. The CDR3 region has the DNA TGTGCCAGCAGACGACCGGGACAAAGTCTCAAAAACATTCAGTACTTC.

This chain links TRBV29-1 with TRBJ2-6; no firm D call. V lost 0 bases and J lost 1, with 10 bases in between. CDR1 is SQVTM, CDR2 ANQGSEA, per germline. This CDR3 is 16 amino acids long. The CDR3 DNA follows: TGCAGCGTTGAAGATCTCGGGTGGTCTGGGGCCAACGTCCTGACTTTC. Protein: CSVEDLGWSGANVLTF.

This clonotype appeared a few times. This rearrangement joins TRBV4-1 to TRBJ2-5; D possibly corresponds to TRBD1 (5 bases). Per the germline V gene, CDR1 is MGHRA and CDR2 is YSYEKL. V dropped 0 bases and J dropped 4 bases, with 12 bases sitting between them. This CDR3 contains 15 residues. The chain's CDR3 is CASSQDPGFRETQYF. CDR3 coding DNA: TGCGCCAGCAGCCAAGATCCAGGGTTCCGAGAGACCCAGTACTTC.

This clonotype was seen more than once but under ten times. The CDR3 nucleotides read TGCGCCAGCAATGGGGGTCTTGGCGACACTGAAGCTTTCTTT. Translation gives CASNGGLGDTEAFF. This rearrangement joins TRBV5-1 to TRBJ1-1, with a weak D call TRBD1 (5 bases). This CDR3 contains 14 residues. Germline CDR1 is SGHRS and CDR2 is YFSETQ. V was pared by 6 bases and J by 3 bases, with 15 bases between.

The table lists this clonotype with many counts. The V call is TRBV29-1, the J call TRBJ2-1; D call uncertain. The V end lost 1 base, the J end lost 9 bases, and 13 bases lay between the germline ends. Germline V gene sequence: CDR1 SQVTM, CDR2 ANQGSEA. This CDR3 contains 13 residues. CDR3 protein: CSVEVVRHGEQFF. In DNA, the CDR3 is TGCAGCGTTGAAGTTGTCCGTCATGGTGAGCAGTTCTTC.

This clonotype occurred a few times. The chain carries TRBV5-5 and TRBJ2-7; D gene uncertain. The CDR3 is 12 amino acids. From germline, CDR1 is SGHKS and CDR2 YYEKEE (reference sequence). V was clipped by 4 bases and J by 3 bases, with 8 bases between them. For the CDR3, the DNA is TGTGCCAGCAGCACAGCAAACTACGAGCAGTACTTC. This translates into CASSTANYEQYF.

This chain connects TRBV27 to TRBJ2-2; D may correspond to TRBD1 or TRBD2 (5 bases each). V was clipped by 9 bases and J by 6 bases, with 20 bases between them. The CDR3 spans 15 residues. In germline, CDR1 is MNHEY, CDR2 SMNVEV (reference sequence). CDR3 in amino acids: CASRGAGSTSGELFF. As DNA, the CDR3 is TGTGCCAGTCGGGGAGCAGGGTCAACGTCCGGGGAGCTGTTTTTT.

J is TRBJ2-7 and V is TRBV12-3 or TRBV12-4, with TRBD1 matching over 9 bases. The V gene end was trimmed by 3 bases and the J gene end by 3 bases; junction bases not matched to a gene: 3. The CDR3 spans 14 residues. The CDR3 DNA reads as TGTGCCAGCAGTTTTGTGGACAGGGGCTACGAGCAGTACTTC. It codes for CASSFVDRGYEQYF.

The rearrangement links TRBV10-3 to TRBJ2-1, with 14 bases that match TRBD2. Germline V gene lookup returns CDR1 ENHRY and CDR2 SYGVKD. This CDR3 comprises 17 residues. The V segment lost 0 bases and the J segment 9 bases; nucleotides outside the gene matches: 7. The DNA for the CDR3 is TGTGCCATCAGTGAGTCGATAGGGACTAGCGGGAGCAGTGAGCAGTTCTTC. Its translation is CAISESIGTSGSSEQFF.

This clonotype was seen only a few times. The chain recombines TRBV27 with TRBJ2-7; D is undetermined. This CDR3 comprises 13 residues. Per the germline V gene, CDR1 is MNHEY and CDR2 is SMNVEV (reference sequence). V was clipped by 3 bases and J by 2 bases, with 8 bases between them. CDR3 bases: TGTGCCAGCAGTTTCTTGCCCCCCTACGAGCAGTACTTC. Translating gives CASSFLPPYEQYF.

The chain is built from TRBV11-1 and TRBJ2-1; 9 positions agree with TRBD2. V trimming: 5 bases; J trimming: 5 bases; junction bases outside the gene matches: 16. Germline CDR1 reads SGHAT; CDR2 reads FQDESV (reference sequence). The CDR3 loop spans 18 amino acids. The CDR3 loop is CASSPTWEVQREDNEQFF. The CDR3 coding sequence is TGTGCCAGCAGCCCAACCTGGGAGGTCCAGCGGGAGGACAATGAGCAGTTCTTC.

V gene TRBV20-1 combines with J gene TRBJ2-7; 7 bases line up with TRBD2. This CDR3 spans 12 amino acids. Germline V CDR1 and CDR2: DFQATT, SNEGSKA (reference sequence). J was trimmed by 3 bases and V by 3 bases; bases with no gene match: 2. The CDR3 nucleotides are TGCAGTGCTAGGTCTAGCGGCTACGAGCAGTACTTC. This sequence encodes CSARSSGYEQYF.

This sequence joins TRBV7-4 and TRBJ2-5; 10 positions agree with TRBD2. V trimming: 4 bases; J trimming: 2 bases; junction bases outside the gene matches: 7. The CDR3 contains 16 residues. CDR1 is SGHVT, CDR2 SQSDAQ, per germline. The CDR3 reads CASSSRAGGEQETQYF. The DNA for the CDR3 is TGTGCCAGCAGCTCCCGAGCGGGAGGGGAGCAAGAGACCCAGTACTTC.

CDR3 nucleotides: TGCGCCAGCAGCTTGGTCCCTGGGGAGGGCCACGAGCAGTACTTC. It translates to CASSLVPGEGHEQYF. The chain uses TRBV5-1 and TRBJ2-7; 7 bases map to TRBD2. In germline, CDR1 is SGHRS, CDR2 YFSETQ. The trim removed 0 bases at V and 5 bases at J, leaving 8 bases unmatched. CDR3 length: 15 amino acids.

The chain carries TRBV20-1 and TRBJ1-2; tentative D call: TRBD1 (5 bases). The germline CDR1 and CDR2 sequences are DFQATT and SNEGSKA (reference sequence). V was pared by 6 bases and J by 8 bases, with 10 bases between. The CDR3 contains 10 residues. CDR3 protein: CSAPGSGYTF. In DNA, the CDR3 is TGCAGTGCCCCAGGGTCCGGCTACACCTTC.

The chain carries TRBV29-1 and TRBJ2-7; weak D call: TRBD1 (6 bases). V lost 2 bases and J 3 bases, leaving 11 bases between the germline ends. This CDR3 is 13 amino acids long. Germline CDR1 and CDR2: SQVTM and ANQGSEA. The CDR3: CSVERFRGYEQYF. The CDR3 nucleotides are TGCAGCGTTGAAAGGTTCAGGGGCTACGAGCAGTACTTC.

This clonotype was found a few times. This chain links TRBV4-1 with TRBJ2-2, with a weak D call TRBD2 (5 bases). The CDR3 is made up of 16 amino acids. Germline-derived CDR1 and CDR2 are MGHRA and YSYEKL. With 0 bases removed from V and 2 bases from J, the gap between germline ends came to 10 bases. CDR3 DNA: TGCGCCAGCAGCCAAGATGGGCGGGTTAACACCGGGGAGCTGTTTTTT. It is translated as CASSQDGRVNTGELFF.